This T cell receptor beta chain comes out of a study of blood T cell repertoires in COVID-19. Looking at the study overall: Donors in the United States, Italy and Spain gave samples during acute or convalescent COVID-19. Sample material is recorded as cDNA or gDNA derived from T cells, B-cell-depleted T cells, or PBMCs.

Trimming removed 6 bases from V and 6 bases from J; junction bases left unmatched: 7. Germline V gene lookup returns CDR1 MGHDK and CDR2 SYGVNS. The CDR3 spans 14 residues. Per the original methods: Reference gene primer amplification gave estimated nucleated cell counts. Sequencing was performed with immunoSEQ multiplex PCR; in TCRdb, only in-frame clones are kept and a portion is missing. That table gives V, J and clone size, and the DNA gave D and trimming. The sample contains roughly 230,000 clones, around 89% of which appear only once. The receptor's source is a man aged 65 to 85 with acute or convalescent COVID-19. The genes are TRBV25-1 and TRBJ2-2; 7 bases fit TRBD1. What was sequenced was peripheral blood. The CDR3 nucleotides are TGTGCCAGCAGGGCGACAGGGTACGCCGGGGAGCTGTTTTTT. Amino acids: CASRATGYAGELFF.